This passage covers 12 T cell receptor beta chains from one sample sequenced in a study of blood T cell repertoires in COVID-19 (dated by TCRdb to 2020 to 2021). Library preparation used the immunoSEQ multiplex PCR assay. This immuneACCESS table, as held by TCRdb, lists in-frame sequences with V and J called but not all clones. Of the missing ones, under half trace to an unresolved V gene in checked studies; the others have no known cause. The table for this sample lists about 64,000 clones; over 75% of them were counted only once. The ten top clones hold approximately 3.9% of the sample. The specimen sequenced was peripheral blood. The origin of the receptors is a man between 65 and 85 years old with acute or convalescent COVID-19.

The chain recombines TRBV5-1 with TRBJ1-6; 10 positions match TRBD1. CDR1 SGHRS and CDR2 YFSETQ come from the germline V gene. The ends lost 4 bases at V and 7 bases at J; junction bases unmatched: 2. The CDR3 runs to 14 residues. CDR3 loop: CASSPDRGNSPLHF. The CDR3 bases are TGCGCCAGCAGCCCGGACAGGGGGAATTCACCCCTCCACTTT. Complete variable domain (other parts from reference TRBV5-1 and TRBJ1-6): KAGVTQTPRYLIKTRGQQVTLSCSPISGHRSVSWYQQTPGQGLQFLFEYFSETQRNKGNFPGRFSGRQFSNSRSEMNVSTLELGDSALYLCASSPDRGNSPLHFGNGTRLTVT.

The chain joins TRBV5-1 to TRBJ2-5, with TRBD1 identical over 10 bases. Germline CDR1 SGHRS, CDR2 YFSETQ. The CDR3 extends over 16 amino acids. Trimming took 4 bases from V and 5 from J; bases not matched to a gene: 11. The CDR3 bases are TGCGCCAGCAGCATCCGGGACAGGGGCTCGGGGGAGACCCAGTACTTC. Translating it yields CASSIRDRGSGETQYF.

CDR3 DNA: TGTGCCAGCAGCTCCCAGAACACTGAAGCTTTCTTT. It translates to CASSSQNTEAFF. This chain links TRBV11-3 with TRBJ1-1, with D unresolved. Germline V lookup: CDR1 SGHNT, CDR2 YENEEA. V lost 4 bases, J lost 1 base, and 4 bases lay in between. This CDR3 has 12 residues.

The chain couples TRBV9 to TRBJ1-4, with TRBD1 identical over 8 bases. The CDR3 contains 15 residues. CDR1 and CDR2 from the germline V gene are SGDLS and YYNGEE. With 4 bases clipped from V and 2 bases from J, the junction kept 4 bases outside the gene matches. CDR3 protein: CASSLRQGTNEKLFF. DNA for the CDR3: TGTGCCAGCAGCCTAAGACAGGGGACTAATGAAAAACTGTTTTTT.

This rearrangement joins TRBV5-4 to TRBJ2-1; 12 bases line up with TRBD2. CDR3 size: 16 residues. The trim removed 4 bases at V and 8 bases at J, leaving 10 bases unmatched. Germline loops: CDR1 SGHNT, CDR2 YYREEE (reference sequence). CDR3 in DNA: TGTGCCAGCAGCCTAAGACTAGCGGGGGCCCATGATGAGCAGTTCTTC. The encoded protein is CASSLRLAGAHDEQFF.

The rearrangement joins TRBV7-8 to TRBJ2-1, with TRBD1 matching 7 bases. The CDR3 has 15 amino acids. The junction had 11 bases not matched to a gene; V was cut back by 6 bases and J by 6 bases. The V gene's germline CDR1 is SGHVS and CDR2 FQNEAQ. The CDR3, as DNA: TGTGCCAGCAGTTTCGGAGCGACAGGGTCCAATGAGCAGTTCTTC. Amino acids: CASSFGATGSNEQFF.

The genes are TRBV7-7 and TRBJ1-3; possibly TRBD1 for D (5 bases). Germline V gives CDR1 SSHAT, CDR2 FNYEAQ (reference sequence). The CDR3 sequence is 19 residues long. V lost 6 bases and J lost 0, with 24 bases in between. The CDR3 loop reads CASRYRDGKDGSSGNTIYF. The CDR3 bases are TGTGCCAGCAGGTACCGGGACGGCAAGGACGGGAGCTCTGGAAACACCATATATTTT.

DNA for the CDR3: TGTGCCAGCAGTTTATGGGACACCGATTACTCCTATAATTCACCCCTCCACTTT. Translated, it gives CASSLWDTDYSYNSPLHF. V gene TRBV28 combines with J gene TRBJ1-6, with TRBD1 as a possible D gene (5 bases). Germline V gene sequence: CDR1 MDHEN, CDR2 SYDVKM. The CDR3 is 18 residues long. The ends were cut back, 0 bases at V and 0 bases at J, with 12 bases in the middle. The full variable domain, completed using reference TRBV28 and TRBJ1-6, is DVKVTQSSRYLVKRTGEKVFLECVQDMDHENMFWYRQDPGLGLRLIYFSYDVKMKEKGDIPEGYSVSREKKERFSLILESASTNQTSMYLCASSLWDTDYSYNSPLHFGNGTRLTVT.

This clone appeared a few times. The J gene is TRBJ1-6, the V gene TRBV12-3 or TRBV12-4; perhaps TRBD1 as D (5 bases). The CDR3 is 13 amino acids. V lost 3 bases to trimming and J lost 6 bases, with 6 bases between them. CDR3 nucleotides: TGTGCCAGCAGTTTCGGGGGTAATTCACCCCTCCACTTT. Translation: CASSFGGNSPLHF.

The chain joins TRBV29-1 to TRBJ2-5; maybe TRBD1 (6 bases). Germline V gene sequence: CDR1 SQVTM, CDR2 ANQGSEA. CDR3 length: 17 amino acids. Between the trimmed V and J ends, which lost 4 bases and 0 bases, there was a span of 21 bases. CDR3 sequence (DNA): TGCAGCGTTGCCGGCGGTCCCGGGACAACGTACCAAGAGACCCAGTACTTC. Encoded protein: CSVAGGPGTTYQETQYF.

This chain uses TRBV5-5 with TRBJ1-2; a possible D gene is TRBD1 (5 bases). This CDR3 spans 14 amino acids. In germline, CDR1 is SGHKS, CDR2 YYEKEE (reference sequence). The V end lost 5 bases, the J end lost 1 base, and 12 bases lay between the germline ends. The CDR3 DNA reads TGTGCCAGCAGGCATCCGGGACTTAACTATGGCTACACCTTC. Its translation is CASRHPGLNYGYTF.

The chain is built from TRBV4-3 and TRBJ1-2, with 7 bases lining up with TRBD1. The ends lost 0 bases at V and 8 bases at J; junction bases unmatched: 12. Germline V gene sequence: CDR1 LGHNA, CDR2 YSLEER. This CDR3 region has 16 residues. CDR3 bases: TGCGCCAGCAGCCAAGATTACTCACAGGGGTTAAGCGGCTACACCTTC. It is translated as CASSQDYSQGLSGYTF.